This T cell receptor (beta chain) derives from a study of T cell repertoires in cytomegalovirus infection. Background on the study: Newly reported HLA-C-restricted and thoroughly characterized HLA-B-restricted CMV epitopes were employed.

The germline gives CDR1 SGHTA, CDR2 FQGNSA. CDR3 length: 14 amino acids. V dropped 1 base and J dropped 7 bases, with 11 bases sitting between them. Study outcomes and limitations: CMV carriers having the relevant HLA were flagged by cumulative public TCR beta family frequency. What dominated the ex vivo response were HLA-C-restricted CMV-specific TCR beta clonotypes.

As concerns this clonotype: Its specificity is not known.

MiXCR, applied by TCRdb to the reads, yields one record per CDR3 protein. The table includes 80,000 or so distinct CDR3 sequences, around 40% detected once. The chain carries TRBV7-2 and TRBJ2-1; no firm D call. Sequencing used CD8+ T cells from cultured PBMCs, obtained from culture after CMV antigen stimulation. The TCR originated in a human donor in good health (CMV status not recorded). Some clones in this sample may be carry-over from other donors' samples. CDR3 residues: CASSLVLGQNEQFF. CDR3 coding DNA: TGTGCCAGCAGCTTAGTTCTGGGTCAGAATGAGCAGTTCTTC. Looking up the rest from reference TRBV7-2 and TRBJ2-1 gives the full variable domain: GAGVSQSPSNKVTEKGKDVELRCDPISGHTALYWYRQSLGQGLEFLIYFQGNSAPDKSGLPSDRFSAERTGGSVSTLTIQRTQQEDSAVYLCASSLVLGQNEQFFGPGTRLTVL.